Described below is a single T cell receptor beta chain sequence and its context. It lacks a known antigen. No much larger clone exists at a distance of one base, and base qualities are not known. Including the terminal cysteine and phenylalanine, the CDR3 comprises 14 residues. The sequence is cut down to CDR3 DNA, 42 bases in frame from base 1. Trimming accounts for 5 bases at V and 9 bases at J, while the number of junction bases matched to no gene is 3. The germline V gene supplies CDR1 MNHEY and CDR2 SVGAGI. The cohort consisted of some 730 healthy bone marrow donors. All cohort members were sampled while nominally healthy, although unrecorded immune exposures were likely present. The donor tested CMV seronegative and was one of the 352 seronegative cohort members. A peripheral blood sample was provided by each donor, and peripheral blood mononuclear cells were used for TCR beta sequencing. The Qiagen DNeasy Blood Extraction Kit was used to extract genomic DNA from the blood cell samples.

This record comes from a study of cytomegalovirus exposure and HLA in healthy donors (dated by TCRdb to the late 2010s). Looking at the study overall: According to an earlier analysis of several hundred of the donors, about 180 million T cells yielded 117 million unique TCR beta sequences and 250 to 350 Gb of sequence data. Approximately 330 gigabases of sequencing data and around 90 million unique TCR sequences made up an early release that covered over 550 HLA-typed donors. Among the roughly 430 genotyped donors, approximately 81% belonged to the genetic ancestry cluster associated with self-reported Caucasian donors. The study aimed to test whether cataloging public T cell receptors could reveal signatures of past pathogen exposure. Using immunosequencing, the study profiled T cell repertoires from roughly 650 subjects and related those repertoires to cytomegalovirus serostatus. Besides the first cohort of approximately 710 subjects, a separate validation cohort made up of roughly 120 different subjects was used. To predict cytomegalovirus infection status, the study combined high-throughput TCR immunosequencing, statistical association of individual TCRs with disease status, and machine learning. A later analysis re-analyzed previously published TCR beta repertoires from roughly 600 donors and added high-resolution HLA genotyping to study TCR occurrence patterns. In the later analysis, no new phenotypic data were used to find candidate immune exposures; instead, reliance was placed on TCR beta sequences and their occurrence across donors. An earlier analysis of 587 of the donors used high-throughput TCR beta sequencing to judge whether each TCR beta V gene segment behaved as functional or pseudogenic. Donor age, sex, ethnicity and CMV serostatus were compiled alongside the repertoire data. In a later genetic analysis, genome-wide SNP genotypes for about three fifths of the roughly 670 donors were used, and that subset was treated as a discovery cohort. Every repertoire in the discovery cohort had been generated on one and the same sequencing platform. HLA typing covered class I and class II loci at four-digit resolution. Typing coverage varied by locus: about 620-640 donors for A, B, C, DRB1 and DQB1; approximately 500 for DQA1; more than 600 for DPA1; approximately 470 for DPB1. A handful of DR-DQ haplotypes were handled as single units for association and clustering because linkage in the cohort was strong. Across approximately 420 genotyped donors of the cohort, an average of roughly 230,000 unique TCR beta nucleotide sequences per donor were sequenced, and about a sixth of those sequences were non-productive.

Libraries were made using the immunoSEQ multiplex PCR assay. A mixture of 60 forward primers for TCR Vbeta segments and 13 reverse primers for TCR Jbeta segments was used in the multiplex PCR. A multiplex PCR assay on genomic DNA amplified the CDR3 region of rearranged TCR beta genes. Amplified TCR beta libraries were sequenced as 87-base-pair reads on the Illumina HiSeq System. The paper's data handling went like this. Across the 666 repertoires, a later analysis counted approximately 75 million unique TCR beta chains, 9.5 million to 13 million of which were shared by at least two donors. To remove PCR and sequencing errors, raw reads were error-corrected and collapsed into unique sequences using a nearest-neighbor algorithm that merged closely related sequences. V, D and J gene segments were assigned by aligning CDR3 sequences to IMGT reference sequences. For a sequence to be retained, a match of at least six nucleotides to both a V gene segment and a J gene segment was required. A rearrangement was called productive if the CDR3 had no stop codons and remained in frame with V and J, and every other rearrangement was called non-productive. CDR3 was defined by IMGT convention, running from the second conserved V-encoded cysteine to the conserved J-encoded phenylalanine. The earlier analysis of 587 of the donors excluded sequences that lacked an unambiguous match to a single V gene segment. An earlier analysis of 587 of the donors classified V segments as functional when productive rearrangements were above 56.7% and as segregating when the standard deviation between donors was above 5%. A statistical classification framework was developed to diagnose cytomegalovirus status using the catalog of TCR beta chain sequences. A later analysis assigned V and J genes by comparing TCR nucleotide sequences with IMGT/GENE-DB human TR gene sequences. In a later analysis, CDR3 sequences and most-parsimonious VDJ recombination scenarios were assigned using the TCRdist pipeline. In a later analysis, each TCR beta chain was defined by its CDR3 amino acid sequence together with its V-gene family, and reads lacking a unique V-gene family were excluded. In a later analysis, 450 to 600 highly shared, low-generation-probability nucleotide sequences were removed to address suspected cross-contamination and a sequencing artifact. For each public chain, a later analysis derived a clonal expansion index from normalized ranks of inferred template counts within each repertoire. Generation probabilities in a later analysis came from a VDJ recombination model fitted to out-of-frame rearrangements, and those results were checked against IGoR. Hypergeometric tests were used in a later analysis to score TCR-TCR, TCR-HLA and TCR-CMV co-occurrence, with a repertoire-size bias correction applied to the TCR pairs. To estimate false discovery rates, a later analysis permuted the HLA or CMV assignments 20 times. In a later analysis, co-occurring TCRs were grouped using DBSCAN, and TCRdist sequence similarity was added for clustering within HLA-allele-positive subsets. Repertoires with fewer than 30,000 or more than 120,000 public chains, plus five repertoires with anomalous nucleotide sharing, were excluded from co-occurrence clustering. TCRdb took this table from immuneACCESS and kept in-frame rearrangements with V and J called. Such tables lack part of the clones; where checked against another copy, unresolved V genes explain under half of the gap, and the rest is unexplained. The DNA gave D and trimming, while V, J and clone size come from that table. Counted in this sample were some 120,000 clones; 60% to 80% of them appeared once. Together, the top ten hold over 2.5% of the sample.

On the study overall, not on this receptor specifically: An earlier analysis of approximately 570 of the donors showed that most TCR beta V segments appeared in productive rearrangements either about 87% or about 30% of the time, which broadly matched IMGT annotations. In a later genetic analysis, fewer N-insertions in productive TCRs were reported among donors in an Asian-associated ancestry cluster than the approximately 710-donor mean. Linkage disequilibrium might explain the correlated functional status among segregating V segments, but an unknown experimental factor could not be excluded. Sequencing depth was assumed to be roughly uniform across donors in the presence/absence analyses, though that assumption may not hold. Three of the identified cytomegalovirus-associated TCR beta chains were confirmed in vitro to be specific for cytomegalovirus antigens. Specific HLA alleles were associated with 15,000 to 20,000 TCR beta sequences at a false discovery rate of 0.05 in a later analysis. The authors suggested that the approach could potentially be generalized to other disease states and immunological phenotypes. Assigning TCR associations to individual alleles was difficult when HLA alleles, especially DR and DQ, strongly co-occurred. Cytomegalovirus status was reported to be diagnosed by the classifier with high specificity and sensitivity in both the original and validation cohorts. A group of highly shared sequence variants was considered likely to be a technical artifact of the sequencing pipeline. A later analysis found that TCR association rates varied across HLA loci, with DRB1 alleles showing the most associated TCRs and HLA-C alleles the fewest. A further reported finding was that TCR beta sequences accurately predicted the HLA-A and HLA-B alleles for most subjects in the first cohort. Because counts were too low, seventeen rarely observed V segments, including chromosome 9 orphons, were excluded from the earlier analysis of 587 of the donors. In a later analysis, several top co-occurrence clusters were reported to appear linked to parvovirus B19, influenza, CMV and Epstein-Barr virus. This cohort had only TCR beta chains sequenced, and the lack of alpha or paired-chain data limited which features could be detected. Across donors, most TCR sequences were observed very rarely, whereas some public TCRs were present in many individuals. Immune exposure information for the cohort was limited to CMV serostatus. In a later analysis, most CMV-associated TCR beta chains were found to appear HLA-restricted, with HLA associations seemingly driven largely by CMV exposure. Because HLA typing was missing for some donors at each locus, association tests included only the typed subset. A later analysis found that HLA-associated TCR beta chains were more clonally expanded and had lower generation probabilities than equally common non-associated chains. V-gene and J-gene trimming of TCR beta chains was associated with a missense DCLRE1C variant in a later genetic analysis, and the association was replicated in an independent cohort. Because the 87-base-pair reads could not distinguish some IMGT-functional V segments, including TRBV6-2 and TRBV6-3, those segments were excluded. A total of some 180 TCR beta chains were listed by the study as associated with cytomegalovirus.

This TCR was sampled from a woman aged 45-65 years in good health and CMV-seronegative. The rearrangement joined TRBV6-5 to TRBJ2-1, and 14 bases in between align with TRBD2. The material sequenced was PBMCs. The nucleotides are TGTGCCAGCAGTCCCGGACTAGCGGGGGGTGAGCAGTTCTTC. Its amino acids are CASSPGLAGGEQFF.